This T cell receptor beta chain emerged from a study of shared clonotypes between healthy human individuals. The CDR3 loop spans 16 amino acids. Trimming took off 4 bases at V and 7 bases at J, with 21 bases between the two ends. Germline V gene data show CDR1 as SGHTS and CDR2 as YDEGEE. Positively selected for CCR7, the CD45RO-negative cells used as naive CD8 cells excluded terminally differentiated effector memory CD45RA+ cells. Deep level was the assay's run setting. Repertoires were generated with immunoSEQ multiplex PCR, while TCRdb's copy carries only in-frame clones and drops some. The repertoire holds millions of clones, with around 93% as singletons.

The TCR comes from a man aged 18 to 29 in good health. Some clones in this sample may be carry-over from other donors' samples. The gene calls are TRBV5-8 and TRBJ2-1; a weak D match, TRBD2 (7 bases). Sequencing was performed on naive CD8+ T cells from PBMCs. The CDR3 region is CASSLLRGRERNEQFF. The CDR3 coding sequence is TGTGCCAGCAGCCTCCTCCGGGGGCGGGAGAGGAATGAGCAGTTCTTC.